What follows are 10 T cell receptor beta chains derived from one specimen sequenced in a study of shared clonotypes between healthy human individuals. Profiling relied on immunoSEQ multiplex PCR, and the TCRdb table lists in-frame clones only, not all of them. The sample contains some 1 million clones, roughly 80% of which appear only once. Sequencing used memory CD4+ T cells sorted from blood. The subset is: CD45RA-negative fraction. The receptors were sampled from a man between 18 and 29 years old in good health.

This rearrangement joins TRBV5-4 to TRBJ1-6; D is unclear. The CDR3 sequence is 13 residues long. The V end was cut by 0 bases, the J end by 8 bases, with 6 bases between. Germline CDR1 SGHNT, CDR2 YYREEE (reference sequence). In DNA form, the CDR3 reads TGTGCCAGCAGCTTGGGGTACGATTCACCCCTCCACTTT. It yields the protein CASSLGYDSPLHF.

The rearrangement joins TRBV5-1 to TRBJ2-3; TRBD2 aligns across 12 bases. Germline CDR1 reads SGHRS; CDR2 reads YFSETQ. The CDR3 contains 16 residues. Trimming removed 3 bases from V and 4 bases from J; junction bases left unmatched: 6. The CDR3 DNA reads as TGCGCCAGCAGCTCAGGCCCTAGCGGGGGGGCAGATACGCAGTATTTT. This codes for CASSSGPSGGADTQYF.

V is TRBV6-6 and J is TRBJ1-2; D not certain. This CDR3 is 14 amino acids long. Germline V lookup: CDR1 MNHNY, CDR2 SVGAGI (reference sequence). With 0 bases removed from V and 4 bases from J, the gap between germline ends came to 9 bases. The CDR3 sequence is CASSYSVGSYGYTF. For the CDR3, the DNA is TGTGCCAGCAGTTACTCAGTAGGGTCCTATGGCTACACCTTC.

On this clone itself: A far larger clone is one base from this, pointing to a likely read error. The rearrangement joins TRBV6-5 to TRBJ2-6; the D is unclear. V was shortened by 7 bases and J by 4 bases, with 8 bases between the two germline ends. Germline V gene lookup returns CDR1 MNHEY and CDR2 SVGAGI. The CDR3 runs to 13 residues. In nucleotides, the CDR3 is TGTGCCAGCAATGGGTCGGGGGCCAACGTCCTGACTTTC. It translates to CASNGSGANVLTF.

This chain joins TRBV7-9 and TRBJ1-2; TRBD1 might be the D (6 bases). The CDR3 is made up of 13 amino acids. V gave up 6 bases and J gave up 7 bases, with 15 bases separating them. Germline loops: CDR1 SEHNR, CDR2 FQNEAQ (reference sequence). The CDR3 loop is CASSWDTSGGYTF. The CDR3 DNA reads as TGTGCCAGCAGTTGGGACACCTCTGGTGGCTACACCTTC.

The chain is built from TRBV28 and TRBJ2-7; D is ambiguous. Germline lookup yields CDR1 MDHEN and CDR2 SYDVKM. Trimming took off 6 bases at V and 6 bases at J, with 15 bases between the two ends. CDR3 length equals 13 residues. This CDR3 reads CASRSLSPTEQYF. The CDR3 DNA follows: TGTGCCAGCAGATCCCTCAGTCCCACCGAGCAGTACTTC.

DNA of the CDR3: TGCGCCAGCAGCATAAAAGAGACCCAGTACTTC. This encodes CASSIKETQYF. The chain is built from TRBV5-1 and TRBJ2-5; no definite D call. CDR1 and CDR2 (germline): SGHRS, YFSETQ. This CDR3 spans 11 amino acids. Trimming removed 4 bases at V and 3 bases at J, with 4 bases between.

This chain joins TRBV15 and TRBJ2-2; D call uncertain. From germline, CDR1 is LNHNV and CDR2 YYDKDF (reference sequence). V lost 0 bases and J lost 7, with 0 bases in between. The CDR3 sequence is 11 residues long. The CDR3 DNA reads TGTGCCACCAGCAGAGACGGGGAGCTGTTTTTT. Its protein product is CATSRDGELFF. Full variable domain (missing parts from reference TRBV15 and TRBJ2-2): DAMVIQNPRYQVTQFGKPVTLSCSQTLNHNVMYWYQQKSSQAPKLLFHYYDKDFNNEADTPDNFQSRRPNTSFCFLDIRSPGLGDTAMYLCATSRDGELFFGEGSRLTVL.

The rearrangement joins TRBV27 to TRBJ1-1, with D perhaps TRBD1 (6 bases). Per germline, CDR1 MNHEY and CDR2 SMNVEV (reference sequence). V was shortened by 5 bases and J by 0 bases, with 16 bases between the two germline ends. CDR3 length: 16 residues. CDR3 residues: CASSKTWDTMNTEAFF. The CDR3 bases are TGTGCCAGCAGTAAGACGTGGGACACCATGAACACTGAAGCTTTCTTT.

V gene TRBV11-2 combines with J gene TRBJ2-4; D might be TRBD1 (6 bases). Germline CDR1 SGHAT, CDR2 FQNNGV. With 4 bases removed from V and 4 bases from J, the gap between germline ends came to 14 bases. CDR3 length: 15 amino acids. The CDR3 protein is CASSSVRTEKNIQYF. The CDR3, as DNA: TGTGCCAGCAGCTCGGTCCGGACAGAAAAAAACATTCAGTACTTC.